The 11 T cell receptor beta chains presented below share a single source sample, sequenced in a study of identical twins. In TCRdb, the 5' RACE reads were re-called with MiXCR into one record per CDR3 protein. Among more than 650,000 distinct CDR3 sequences listed, around 6.1% were seen once. Sequenced material: naive T cells sorted from blood. The source of these receptors is a man younger than 35 in good health.

This clonotype was recorded at least ten times. V usage is TRBV7-2 and J usage is TRBJ2-3; tentative D call: TRBD1 (6 bases). Per germline, CDR1 SGHTA and CDR2 FQGNSA. The CDR3 covers 14 residues. V lost 5 bases to trimming and J lost 2 bases, with 11 bases between them. CDR3 protein: CASSLDRYTDTQYF. CDR3 coding DNA: TGTGCCAGCAGCCTGGACAGATACACAGATACGCAGTATTTT. Filled out from reference TRBV7-2 and TRBJ2-3, the complete variable domain reads GAGVSQSPSNKVTEKGKDVELRCDPISGHTALYWYRQSLGQGLEFLIYFQGNSAPDKSGLPSDRFSAERTGGSVSTLTIQRTQQEDSAVYLCASSLDRYTDTQYFGPGTRLTVL.

This clonotype showed up many times. The gene calls are TRBV3-1 and TRBJ1-2, with unresolved D. The CDR3 sequence is 14 residues long. V was cut by 0 bases and J by 4 bases, with 9 bases left in between. Germline CDR1 is LGHDT and CDR2 is YNNKEL (reference sequence). As DNA, the CDR3 is TGTGCCAGCAGCCAAGATACCCGGACCTATGGCTACACCTTC. Protein product: CASSQDTRTYGYTF. The full variable domain, completed using reference TRBV3-1 and TRBJ1-2, is DTAVSQTPKYLVTQMGNDKSIKCEQNLGHDTMYWYKQDSKKFLKIMFSYNNKELIINETVPNRFSPKSPDKAHLNLHINSLELGDSAVYFCASSQDTRTYGYTFGSGTRLTVV.

This chain uses TRBV7-2 with TRBJ2-5; D unclear. The germline gives CDR1 SGHTA, CDR2 FQGNSA. Trimming cost V 1 base and J 5 bases, with 17 bases left between them. The CDR3 length is 16 residues. In nucleotides, the CDR3 is TGTGCCAGCAGCTTAGTGGCTCTCCGAGAGAAGGAGACCCAGTACTTC. Residues: CASSLVALREKETQYF.

This chain links TRBV5-6 with TRBJ1-2; TRBD1 agrees at 8 bases. The germline CDR1 and CDR2 sequences are SGHDT and YYEEEE. Unmatched junction bases numbered 5, after V lost 5 bases and J lost 5 bases. The length of the CDR3 is 13 residues. The CDR3: CASRDQGAYGYTF. For the CDR3, the DNA is TGTGCCAGCAGAGACCAGGGGGCGTATGGCTACACCTTC.

The sample holds many counts of this clonotype. The gene calls are TRBV4-3 and TRBJ1-5; D ambiguous. V lost 0 bases to trimming and J lost 9 bases, with 9 bases between them. Germline CDR1 LGHNA, CDR2 YSLEER. The CDR3 extends over 13 amino acids. The CDR3 DNA follows: TGCGCCAGCAGCCAAGAGTTTTCCCGGCCCCAGCATTTT. Translating it yields CASSQEFSRPQHF.

This clonotype was recorded at least ten times. This rearrangement joins TRBV29-1 to TRBJ2-1; 7 bases are a match to TRBD1. In germline, CDR1 is SQVTM, CDR2 ANQGSEA. CDR3 length: 12 amino acids. The J segment lost 6 bases and the V segment lost 4 bases, leaving 3 bases of the junction unmatched. The CDR3 DNA follows: TGCAGCGTTGCCACAGGGGTCAATGAGCAGTTCTTC. This sequence encodes CSVATGVNEQFF.

There are a few counts of this clonotype. The rearrangement uses TRBV11-2 and TRBJ2-7, with 8 bases aligning to TRBD2. Germline assignment: CDR1 SGHAT and CDR2 FQNNGV. The ends lost 4 bases at V and 5 bases at J; junction bases unmatched: 13. The CDR3 totals 16 residues. The CDR3 nucleotides read TGTGCCAGCAGCTCCCCTCGCGGGAGGTTCGGCAACGAGCAGTACTTC. This gives the protein CASSSPRGRFGNEQYF.

A few counts support this clonotype. The chain couples TRBV4-1 to TRBJ2-7; 7 bases align to TRBD2. Germline V gives CDR1 MGHRA, CDR2 YSYEKL. The ends lost 3 bases at V and 0 bases at J; junction bases unmatched: 8. The CDR3 sequence is 16 residues long. The CDR3 here is CASSQNPSGVSYEQYF. The CDR3 DNA reads TGCGCCAGCAGCCAGAACCCGAGCGGGGTCTCCTACGAGCAGTACTTC.

V and J are TRBV4-3 and TRBJ2-7; maybe TRBD1 (7 bases). Trimming took 3 bases from V and 2 from J, leaving 11 bases between them. Germline V gene sequence: CDR1 LGHNA, CDR2 YSLEER. The CDR3 has 14 residues. CDR3 protein: CASSHSRGAYEQYF. CDR3 nucleotide sequence: TGCGCCAGCAGCCATTCCAGGGGGGCCTACGAGCAGTACTTC.

This clonotype came up many times. This chain joins TRBV20-1 and TRBJ2-7, with D tentatively TRBD1 (6 bases). The CDR3 consists of 13 residues. V was cut by 2 bases and J by 7 bases, with 15 bases left in between. The germline gives CDR1 DFQATT, CDR2 SNEGSKA (reference sequence). The CDR3 reads CSARMVARGEQYV. CDR3 DNA sequence: TGCAGTGCTAGAATGGTCGCCAGGGGAGAGCAGTACGTC.

The chain uses TRBV18 and TRBJ2-3; D is possibly TRBD1 or TRBD2 (5 bases each). The length of the CDR3 is 15 residues. Trimming left V 3 bases short and J 3 bases short, with 13 bases between. Germline V CDR1 and CDR2: KGHSH, LQKENI. As DNA, the CDR3 is TGTGCCAGCTCACCGGGACGGATGGGGACAGATACGCAGTATTTT. It encodes CASSPGRMGTDTQYF. Full variable domain (missing parts from reference TRBV18 and TRBJ2-3): NAGVMQNPRHLVRRRGQEARLRCSPMKGHSHVYWYRQLPEEGLKFMVYLQKENIIDESGMPKERFSAEFPKEGPSILRIQQVVRGDSAAYFCASSPGRMGTDTQYFGPGTRLTVL.